Detailed here is one T cell receptor beta chain. The entry originates in a study of blood T cell repertoires in COVID-19. Study-level information: There were acute and convalescent COVID-19 samples, and they came from the United States, Italy and Spain. PBMCs, B-cell-depleted T cells, or T cells were the source of the cDNA or gDNA that made up the material.

After removal of 4 bases from V and 5 bases from J, the junction contained 11 bases not matched to a gene. This CDR3 has 15 amino acids. Germline CDR1 is SGHTA and CDR2 is FQGNSA. As originally analysed: Amplification of reference gene primers was used by the study to estimate nucleated cell counts. The repertoire was sequenced with immunoSEQ multiplex PCR; TCRdb's copy has only in-frame clones and lacks some. The V and J calls and clone size were taken over from that table, and D and trimming were inferred from the DNA. The sample includes about 260,000 clones, around 90% of them seen just once. The source of this sequence is a human donor in a cohort sampled during active COVID-19. Material for sequencing was peripheral blood. The V gene is TRBV7-2, the J gene TRBJ2-7; 7 nucleotides align to TRBD2. As DNA, the CDR3 is TGTGCCAGCAGCTACCACCCCGGGGAGGGCGACGAGCAGTACTTC. It yields the protein CASSYHPGEGDEQYF.